This paragraph reports one T cell receptor beta chain. What it binds is not known. The data were obtained in a study of blood T cells in healthy people across ages. Study-wide findings and caveats: Naive CD4+ cells and diversity were both higher in long-lived donors than in aged donors.

CDR3 size: 17 residues. Germline lookup yields CDR1 SGHKS and CDR2 YYEKEE (reference sequence). J was trimmed by 4 bases and V by 3 bases; bases with no gene match: 14. Alongside a J-beta primer mix, a sample-barcoded 5' primer served in a second PCR lasting roughly 6 to 11 cycles. Unique molecular identifiers of 12 random nucleotides labeled each cDNA. TCRdb fed the 5' RACE reads into MiXCR, producing one record per CDR3 protein. Here the sample spans 1.5 million to 2 million distinct CDR3 sequences, roughly 52% being singletons. The chain carries TRBV5-5 and TRBJ1-2; the match to TRBD1 covers 8 bases. The sequence derives from a woman in her thirties or forties in good health. The sequencing sample was made of blood. The CDR3 region is CASSSSEGTGYTYGYTF. CDR3 nucleotides: TGTGCCAGCAGCTCATCCGAAGGGACAGGCTACACCTATGGCTACACCTTC.